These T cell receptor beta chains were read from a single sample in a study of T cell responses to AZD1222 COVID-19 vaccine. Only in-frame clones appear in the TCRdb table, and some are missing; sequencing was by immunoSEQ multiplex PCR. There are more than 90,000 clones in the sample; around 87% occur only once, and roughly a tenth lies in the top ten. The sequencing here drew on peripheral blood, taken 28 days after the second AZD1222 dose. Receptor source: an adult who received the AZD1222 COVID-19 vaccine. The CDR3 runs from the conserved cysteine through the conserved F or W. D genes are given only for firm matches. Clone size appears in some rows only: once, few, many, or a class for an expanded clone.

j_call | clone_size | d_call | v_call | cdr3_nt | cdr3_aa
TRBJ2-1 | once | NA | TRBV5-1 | TGCGCCAGCAGCTACGGACAGCCTGGGGATGAGCAGTTCTTC | CASSYGQPGDEQFF
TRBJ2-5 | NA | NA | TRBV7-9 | TGTGCCAGCAGCCAGGCGTACCAAGAGACCCAGTACTTC | CASSQAYQETQYF
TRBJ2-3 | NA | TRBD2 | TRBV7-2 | TGTGCCAGCAGCTTGGGACTAGCTACAGATACGCAGTATTTT | CASSLGLATDTQYF
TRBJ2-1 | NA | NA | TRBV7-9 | TGTGCCAGCAGCCTGAGACAGCTCAATGAGCAGTTCTTC | CASSLRQLNEQFF
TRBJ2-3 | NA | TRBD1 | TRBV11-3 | TGTGCCAGCAGCCGGGTAGTGGGGACAGGGGACACAGATACGCAGTATTTT | CASSRVVGTGDTDTQYF
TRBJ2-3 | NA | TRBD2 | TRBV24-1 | TGTGCCACCAGTGCCCGGGGACTACACGAATATACGCAGTATTTT | CATSARGLHEYTQYF
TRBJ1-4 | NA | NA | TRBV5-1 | TGCGCCAGCAGCTTGTGGGCAGGACAAGGCGGACACGAAAAACTGTTTTTT | CASSLWAGQGGHEKLFF
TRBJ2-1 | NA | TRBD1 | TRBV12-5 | TGTGCTAGTGGCCGAGGGGGCGATGAGCAGTTCTTC | CASGRGGDEQFF
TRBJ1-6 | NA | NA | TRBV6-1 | TGTGCCAGCAGTGAAGCGCTAGGTTCACCCCTCCACTTT | CASSEALGSPLHF
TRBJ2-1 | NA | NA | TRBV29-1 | TGCAGCGCCTCGGAGGGTAGCGGCTACAATGAGCAGTTCTTC | CSASEGSGYNEQFF
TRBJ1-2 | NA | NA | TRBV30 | TGTGCCTGGAGTGTAACGGGGGGCTGGGAGTATGGCTACACCTTC | CAWSVTGGWEYGYTF
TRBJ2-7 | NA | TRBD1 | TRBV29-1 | TGCAGCGTTGAGGGGGACAGGGGAGGGTCCTACGAGCAGTACTTC | CSVEGDRGGSYEQYF
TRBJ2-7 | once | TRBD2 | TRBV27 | TGTGCCAGCAGTGCATTCCCGGCGGGGACTAGCGGCACCCGCCTAGACTACGAGCAGTACTTC | CASSAFPAGTSGTRLDYEQYF
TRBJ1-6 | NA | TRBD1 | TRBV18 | TGTGCCAGCTCTACCGGGACAGGGGTTAATTCACCCCTCCACTTT | CASSTGTGVNSPLHF
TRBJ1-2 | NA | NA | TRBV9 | TGTGCCAGCAGCGTAGAGGGTGAGGGTGGCTACACCTTC | CASSVEGEGGYTF
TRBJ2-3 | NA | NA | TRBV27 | TGTGCCAGCAGCCCTCGAGGCACAGATACGCAGTATTTT | CASSPRGTDTQYF
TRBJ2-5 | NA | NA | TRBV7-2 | TGTGCCAGCAGCTTAGTGATGCAGCCCCAGTACTTC | CASSLVMQPQYF
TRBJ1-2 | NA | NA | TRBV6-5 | TGTGCCAGCACGTCGCCCCCTAATTTATATGGCTACACCTTC | CASTSPPNLYGYTF
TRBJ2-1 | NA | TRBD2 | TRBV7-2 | TGTGCCAGCAGCTTAGTAGCGGGAGGGGGATCGAATGAGCAGTTCTTC | CASSLVAGGGSNEQFF
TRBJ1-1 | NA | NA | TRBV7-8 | TGTGCCAGCAGCTTAGTTGGGGGAAACACTGAAGCTTTCTTT | CASSLVGGNTEAFF
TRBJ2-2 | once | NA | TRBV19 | TGTGCCAGTAGTACCACAGGGTGGGCCGGGGAGCTGTTTTTT | CASSTTGWAGELFF
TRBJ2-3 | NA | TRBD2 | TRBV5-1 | TGCGCCAGCAGCTCTGGGACTAGTTCAGATACGCAGTATTTT | CASSSGTSSDTQYF
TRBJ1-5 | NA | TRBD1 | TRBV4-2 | TGTGCCAGCAGCCTTAGGACAGGGGGCGAGGATCAGCCCCAGCATTTT | CASSLRTGGEDQPQHF
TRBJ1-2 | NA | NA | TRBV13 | TGTGCCAGCAGCTTTTACACGATTCGGACAGAAAACTATGGCTACACCTTC | CASSFYTIRTENYGYTF
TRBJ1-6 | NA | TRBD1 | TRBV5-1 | TGCGCCAGCGCTGACGGGACAGTAAATTCACCCCTCCACTTT | CASADGTVNSPLHF
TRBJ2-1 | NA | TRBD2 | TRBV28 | TGTGCCAGCAGTTTTCTAGCGGGAATGAATGAGCAGTTCTTC | CASSFLAGMNEQFF
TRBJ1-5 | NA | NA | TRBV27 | TGTGCCAGCAGTAAGGGTGGCGGACCCCAGCATTTT | CASSKGGGPQHF
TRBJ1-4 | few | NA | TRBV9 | TGTGCCAGCAGCGTAGAAGGGGCGAGTGAAAAACTGTTTTTT | CASSVEGASEKLFF
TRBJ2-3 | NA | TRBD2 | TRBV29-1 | TGCAGCGTTGAATTCGCGACTAGCGGGAGGGCAGATACGCAGTATTTT | CSVEFATSGRADTQYF
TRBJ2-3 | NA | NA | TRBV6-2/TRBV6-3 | TGTGCCAGCAGTTACGGGGGGGCCAGCACAGATACGCAGTATTTT | CASSYGGASTDTQYF
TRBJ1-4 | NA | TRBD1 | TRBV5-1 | TGCGCCAGCAGCATACAGGGGGCACAGGAAAAACTGTTTTTT | CASSIQGAQEKLFF
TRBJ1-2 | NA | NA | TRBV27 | TGTGCCAGCAGTTTATCGGTCCGGTGGGGGCAAGGCTACACCTTC | CASSLSVRWGQGYTF
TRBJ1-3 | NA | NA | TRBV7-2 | TGTGCCAGCAGCTTAGGGCCGCTTGCTACCGGAAACACCATATATTTT | CASSLGPLATGNTIYF
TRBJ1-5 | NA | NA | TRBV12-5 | TGTGCTAGTGCGTTAAACTGGGGGGATCAGCCCCAGCATTTT | CASALNWGDQPQHF
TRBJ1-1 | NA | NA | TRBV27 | TGTGCCAGCAGCCTGACTGACAGGCCAAACACTGAAGCTTTCTTT | CASSLTDRPNTEAFF
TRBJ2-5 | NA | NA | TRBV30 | TGTGCCTGGTCGGTGGCCCGAGCAGGGTTTGGAAGGGAGACCCAGTACTTC | CAWSVARAGFGRETQYF
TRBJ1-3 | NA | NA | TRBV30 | TGTGCCTGTGGCCCTGGGGGCGGAAACACCATATATTTT | CACGPGGGNTIYF
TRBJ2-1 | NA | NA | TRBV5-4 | TGTGCCAGCAGCTTGGAACTCGATGAGCAGTTCTTC | CASSLELDEQFF
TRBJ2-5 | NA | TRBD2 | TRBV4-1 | TGCGCCAGCAGCCAAGGGCGTGGGACTAGCGGGAGTCTACTGGAGACCCAGTACTTC | CASSQGRGTSGSLLETQYF
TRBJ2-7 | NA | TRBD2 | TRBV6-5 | TGTGCCAGCAGTTACTCTCCTAGCGGGAGAGATTACGAGCAGTACTTC | CASSYSPSGRDYEQYF
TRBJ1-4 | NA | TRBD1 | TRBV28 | TGTGCCAGCAGTCTGAGACAGGGCGTTGCAACTAATGAAAAACTGTTTTTT | CASSLRQGVATNEKLFF
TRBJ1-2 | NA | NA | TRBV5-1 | TGCGCCAGCAGCTTCATGAGGGGTGGGGGCTACACCTTC | CASSFMRGGGYTF
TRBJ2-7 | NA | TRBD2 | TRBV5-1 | TGCGCCAGCAGCTTGACCGGGACTAGCACCTACGAGCAGTACTTC | CASSLTGTSTYEQYF
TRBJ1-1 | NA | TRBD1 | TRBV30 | TGTGCCTGGAGACCCGGGACAGGGCCAATGAACACTGAAGCTTTCTTT | CAWRPGTGPMNTEAFF